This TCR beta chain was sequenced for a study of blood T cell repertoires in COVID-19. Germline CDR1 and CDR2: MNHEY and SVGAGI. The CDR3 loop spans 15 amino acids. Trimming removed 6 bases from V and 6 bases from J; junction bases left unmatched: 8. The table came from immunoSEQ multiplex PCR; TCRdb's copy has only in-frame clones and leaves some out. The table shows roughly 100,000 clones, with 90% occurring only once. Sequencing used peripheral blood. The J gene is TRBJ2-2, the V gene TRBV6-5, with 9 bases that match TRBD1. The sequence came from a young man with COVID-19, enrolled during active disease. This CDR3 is CASSPRTGVAGELFF. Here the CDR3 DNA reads TGTGCCAGCAGCCCCCGGACAGGGGTGGCCGGGGAGCTGTTTTTT.